The T cell receptor beta chain under discussion was sequenced for a study of cytomegalovirus exposure and HLA in healthy donors listed by TCRdb under 2017. Background for the entire study: An earlier analysis of 550 to 700 of the donors reported 250 to 350 Gb of sequence data and some 120 million unique TCR beta sequences from some 180 million T cells. Approximately 310 gigabases of sequencing data and around 85 million unique TCR sequences made up an early release that covered some 640 HLA-typed donors. Among the roughly 410 genotyped donors, around 81% belonged to the genetic ancestry cluster associated with self-reported Caucasian donors. The study aimed to test whether signatures of past pathogen exposure could be identified by cataloging public T cell receptors. Using immunosequencing, the study profiled T cell repertoires from 500 to 800 subjects and related those repertoires to cytomegalovirus serostatus. In addition to the first cohort of around 670 subjects, a separate validation cohort of approximately 130 different subjects was used. High-throughput TCR immunosequencing, statistical association of individual TCRs with disease status, and machine learning were combined to predict cytomegalovirus infection status. To study patterns of TCR occurrence, a later analysis re-analyzed previously published TCR beta repertoires from just over 650 donors and added high-resolution HLA genotyping. Rather than drawing on any new phenotypic data, the later analysis identified candidate immune exposures from TCR beta sequences and the way those sequences occurred across donors. To decide whether each TCR beta V gene segment behaved as functional or pseudogenic, an earlier analysis of approximately 600 of the donors relied on high-throughput TCR beta sequencing. Donor age, sex, ethnicity and CMV serostatus were collected together with the repertoire data. Genome-wide SNP genotypes for about 65% of the 666 donors were used in a later genetic analysis, which treated that subset as a discovery cohort. All discovery cohort repertoires had been generated using a single sequencing platform. Both class I and class II loci were covered by HLA typing, at four-digit resolution. Typing coverage differed by locus: A, B, C, DRB1 and DQB1 were typed in about 629-640 donors, DQA1 in about 560, DPA1 in over 600, and DPB1 in approximately 450. A few DR-DQ haplotypes were treated as single units for association and clustering because of strong linkage in the cohort. Among about 370 genotyped donors of the cohort, an average of approximately 240,000 unique TCR beta nucleotide sequences was sequenced per donor, of which about 19% were non-productive.

A note on this clone: Its cognate antigen has yet to be identified. No quality values exist for individual bases; no much larger clone is one base distant.

The CDR3 goes from the cysteine to the phenylalanine over 12 residues. Only CDR3 DNA remains: 36 bases, in frame from the first base. V was cut back by 7 bases and J by 4 bases, leaving a gap of 8 bases between them. Taken from the germline V gene, the CDR1 and CDR2 loops are SGHTA and FQGNSA. In total, about 650 healthy bone marrow donors made up the cohort. At the time of sampling, every cohort member was nominally healthy, though immune exposures that went unrecorded were likely present. The donor tested CMV seropositive and was one of the 289 seropositive cohort members. A peripheral blood sample was provided by each donor, and peripheral blood mononuclear cells were used for TCR beta sequencing. The Qiagen DNeasy Blood Extraction Kit was used to extract genomic DNA from the blood cell samples. Receptor amplification or capture employed the immunoSEQ multiplex PCR assay. For the multiplex PCR, a mixture combining 60 forward primers for TCR Vbeta segments and 13 reverse primers for TCR Jbeta segments was used. The CDR3 region of rearranged TCR beta genes was amplified from genomic DNA by a multiplex PCR assay. On the Illumina HiSeq System, the amplified TCR beta libraries were sequenced as 87-base-pair reads. The published analysis was carried out like this. A later analysis counted approximately 74 million unique TCR beta chains across the 666 repertoires, and around 12 million of these chains were shared by at least two donors. A nearest-neighbor algorithm error-corrected the raw reads and collapsed the reads into unique sequences, merging closely related sequences to remove PCR and sequencing errors. CDR3 sequences were aligned to IMGT reference sequences to assign V, D and J gene segments. For a sequence to be retained, a match of at least six nucleotides was required to both a V gene segment and a J gene segment. A rearrangement counted as productive if the CDR3 had no stop codons and remained in frame with V and J, and every other rearrangement counted as non-productive. Following IMGT convention, CDR3 was defined as the stretch from the second conserved V-encoded cysteine up to the conserved J-encoded phenylalanine. In an earlier analysis of around 640 of the donors, sequences lacking an unambiguous match to a single V gene segment were excluded. An earlier analysis of a few hundred of the donors classified V segments as functional when productive rearrangements were above 56.7% and as segregating when the standard deviation between donors was above 5%. To diagnose cytomegalovirus status from the catalog of TCR beta chain sequences, a statistical classification framework was built. V and J gene assignment, in a later analysis, came from comparing TCR nucleotide sequences with IMGT/GENE-DB human TR gene sequences. Using the TCRdist pipeline, a later analysis assigned CDR3 sequences along with most-parsimonious VDJ recombination scenarios. In a later analysis, each TCR beta chain was defined by its CDR3 amino acid sequence together with its V-gene family, and reads lacking a unique V-gene family were excluded. A later analysis removed over 500 highly shared, low-generation-probability nucleotide sequences to deal with suspected cross-contamination and a sequencing artifact. In a later analysis, a clonal expansion index was calculated for each public chain from normalized within-repertoire ranks of inferred template counts. A later analysis computed generation probabilities with a VDJ recombination model fitted to out-of-frame rearrangements, and checked the results against IGoR. Hypergeometric tests were used in a later analysis to score TCR-TCR, TCR-HLA and TCR-CMV co-occurrence, with a repertoire-size bias correction applied to the TCR pairs. To estimate false discovery rates, a later analysis permuted the HLA or CMV assignments 20 times. In a later analysis, co-occurring TCRs were grouped using DBSCAN, with TCRdist sequence similarity added in when clustering inside HLA-allele-positive subsets. Repertoires with fewer than 30,000 or more than 120,000 public chains, plus five repertoires with anomalous nucleotide sharing, were excluded from co-occurrence clustering. The clones in this table, taken by TCRdb from immuneACCESS, are in-frame only. Not every clone is retained; where verified, under half of the shortfall comes from an unresolved V gene, and the cause of the rest is unknown. D and trimming come from the DNA, and the V and J calls and clone size come from that table. For this sample the table gives about 50,000 clones, of which 81% were detected only once. About 2.3% of the sample is in the top ten clones.

Points the paper makes about the study in general: Because the 87-base-pair reads could not distinguish some IMGT-functional V segments, including TRBV6-2 and TRBV6-3, those segments were excluded. In a later analysis, the rate of TCR association differed among HLA loci, with DRB1 alleles having the most associated TCRs and HLA-C alleles having the fewest. The classifier was reported to diagnose cytomegalovirus status with high specificity and sensitivity in both the original and validation cohorts. Linkage disequilibrium might explain the correlated functional status among segregating V segments, but an unknown experimental factor could not be excluded. The authors suggested that the approach could potentially be generalized to other disease states and immunological phenotypes. The only immune exposure information available for the cohort was CMV serostatus. At a false discovery rate of 0.05, a later analysis linked around 17,000 TCR beta sequences to specific HLA alleles. A total of about 180 TCR beta chains were listed by the study as associated with cytomegalovirus. In a later analysis, most CMV-associated TCR beta chains were found to appear HLA-restricted, with HLA associations seemingly driven largely by CMV exposure. While some public TCRs were present in many individuals, most TCR sequences turned up only very rarely across donors. According to a later genetic analysis, donors in an Asian-associated ancestry cluster had fewer N-insertions in productive TCRs than the roughly 660-donor mean. In a later analysis, HLA-associated TCR beta chains showed more clonal expansion and lower generation probabilities than non-associated chains that were equally common. Because counts were too low, roughly 18 rarely observed V segments, including chromosome 9 orphons, were left out of the earlier analysis of several hundred of the donors. A further reported finding was that TCR beta sequences accurately predicted the HLA-A and HLA-B alleles for most subjects in the first cohort. In an earlier analysis of 450 to 750 of the donors, most TCR beta V segments appeared in productive rearrangements about 90% or about 30% of the time, broadly matching IMGT annotations. Because HLA typing was missing for some donors at each locus, association tests included only the typed subset. In a later analysis, several top co-occurrence clusters were reported to appear linked to parvovirus B19, influenza, CMV and Epstein-Barr virus. In this cohort, only TCR beta chains were sequenced, and detectable features were limited by the absence of alpha or paired-chain data. A few of the identified cytomegalovirus-associated TCR beta chains were confirmed in vitro to be specific for cytomegalovirus antigens. Roughly uniform sequencing depth across donors was assumed in presence/absence analyses, although this assumption may not hold. A group of highly shared sequence variants was considered likely to be a technical artifact of the sequencing pipeline. When HLA alleles, especially DR and DQ, strongly co-occurred, attributing TCR associations to individual alleles was difficult. V-gene and J-gene trimming of TCR beta chains was associated with a missense DCLRE1C variant in a later genetic analysis, and the association was replicated in an independent cohort.

Material: PBMCs. The chain is assembled from TRBV7-2 and TRBJ1-5; the D gene assignment is ambiguous. This receptor was obtained from a boy between 10 and 17 years old in good health and CMV-seropositive. The CDR3 reads as follows: CASNSWNQPQHF. The nucleotide sequence reads TGTGCCAGCAACTCTTGGAATCAGCCCCAGCATTTT.